This T cell receptor (beta chain) originates from a study of TIL therapy for anti-PD-1-resistant metastatic lung cancer. The immunoSEQ assay was v3. Clones were read by immunoSEQ multiplex PCR, and TCRdb kept only the in-frame ones, dropping some. The table has over 10,000 clones, around 69% seen once. The V gene's germline CDR1 is SGHTA and CDR2 FQGNSA. The ends were cut back, 5 bases at V and 4 bases at J, with 18 bases in the middle. The CDR3 is 16 amino acids. Time point: pre-treatment sample, taken before nivolumab and TIL therapy. The tumor samples were excised metastases, mostly pleural nodules or supraclavicular lymph nodes. Progressing patients received lymphodepletion, expanded TIL infusion and IL-2.

The rearrangement links TRBV7-2 to TRBJ2-1; tentatively, D is TRBD1 or TRBD2 (5 bases each). This sample comprised tumor tissue, obtained at baseline. The TCR sequence derives from a woman between 30 and 80 years old with non-small cell lung cancer. The CDR3 spells CASSPGVGRVYNEQFF. CDR3 nucleotides: TGTGCCAGCAGCCCAGGAGTGGGACGGGTGTACAATGAGCAGTTCTTC.